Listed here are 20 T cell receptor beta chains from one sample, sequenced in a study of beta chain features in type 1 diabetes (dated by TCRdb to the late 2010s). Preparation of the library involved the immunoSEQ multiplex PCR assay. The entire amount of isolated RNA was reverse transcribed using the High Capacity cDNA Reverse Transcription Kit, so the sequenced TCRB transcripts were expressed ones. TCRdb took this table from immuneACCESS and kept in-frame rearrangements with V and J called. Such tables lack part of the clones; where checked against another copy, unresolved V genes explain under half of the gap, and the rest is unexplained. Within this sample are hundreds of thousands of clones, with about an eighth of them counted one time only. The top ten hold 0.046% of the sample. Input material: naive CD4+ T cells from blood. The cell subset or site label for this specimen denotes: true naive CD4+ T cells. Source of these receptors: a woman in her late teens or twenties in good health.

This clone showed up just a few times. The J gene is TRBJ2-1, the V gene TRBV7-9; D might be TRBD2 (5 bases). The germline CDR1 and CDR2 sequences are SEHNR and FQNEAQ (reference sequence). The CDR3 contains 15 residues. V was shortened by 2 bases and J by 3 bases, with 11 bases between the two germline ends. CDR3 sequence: CASSLFRGYYNEQFF. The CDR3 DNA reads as TGTGCCAGCAGCTTATTTCGGGGTTACTACAATGAGCAGTTCTTC.

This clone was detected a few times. CDR3 in amino acids: CASSLGDLRWETQYF. For the CDR3, the DNA is TGCGCCAGCAGCTTGGGAGACCTCCGATGGGAGACCCAGTACTTC. V usage is TRBV5-1 and J usage is TRBJ2-5; D not resolved. Germline V gene sequence: CDR1 SGHRS, CDR2 YFSETQ. CDR3 size: 15 residues. Trimming removed 0 bases at V and 5 bases at J, with 14 bases between. The variable domain in full, with the rest retrieved from reference TRBV5-1 and TRBJ2-5, is KAGVTQTPRYLIKTRGQQVTLSCSPISGHRSVSWYQQTPGQGLQFLFEYFSETQRNKGNFPGRFSGRQFSNSRSEMNVSTLELGDSALYLCASSLGDLRWETQYFGPGTRLLVL.

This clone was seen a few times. The CDR3 here is CASSLRQGSTGELFF. The CDR3 nucleotides are TGTGCCAGCAGTTTAAGGCAGGGGAGTACCGGGGAGCTGTTTTTT. V usage is TRBV28 and J usage is TRBJ2-2, with TRBD1 as a possible D gene (6 bases). CDR3 length equals 15 residues. Germline CDR1 and CDR2: MDHEN and SYDVKM. Trimming cost V 2 bases and J 5 bases, with 12 bases left between them. The full variable domain, with the rest looked up from reference TRBV28 and TRBJ2-2, is DVKVTQSSRYLVKRTGEKVFLECVQDMDHENMFWYRQDPGLGLRLIYFSYDVKMKEKGDIPEGYSVSREKKERFSLILESASTNQTSMYLCASSLRQGSTGELFFGEGSRLTVL.

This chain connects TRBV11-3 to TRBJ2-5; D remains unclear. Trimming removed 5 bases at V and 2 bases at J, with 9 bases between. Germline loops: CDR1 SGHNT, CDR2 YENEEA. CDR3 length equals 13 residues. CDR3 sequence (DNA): TGTGCCAGCAGCCCACAGATACAAGAGACCCAGTACTTC. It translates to CASSPQIQETQYF.

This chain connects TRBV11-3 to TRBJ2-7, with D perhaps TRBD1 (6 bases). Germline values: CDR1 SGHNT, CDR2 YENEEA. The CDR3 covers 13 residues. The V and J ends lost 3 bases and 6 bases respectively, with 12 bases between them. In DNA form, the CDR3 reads TGTGCCAGCAGCTTCAGGGGAAAGGGCGAGCAGTACTTC. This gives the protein CASSFRGKGEQYF. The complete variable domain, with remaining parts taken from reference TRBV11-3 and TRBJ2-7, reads EAGVVQSPRYKIIEKKQPVAFWCNPISGHNTLYWYLQNLGQGPELLIRYENEEAVDDSQLPKDRFSAERLKGVDSTLKIQPAELGDSAVYLCASSFRGKGEQYFGPGTRLTVT.

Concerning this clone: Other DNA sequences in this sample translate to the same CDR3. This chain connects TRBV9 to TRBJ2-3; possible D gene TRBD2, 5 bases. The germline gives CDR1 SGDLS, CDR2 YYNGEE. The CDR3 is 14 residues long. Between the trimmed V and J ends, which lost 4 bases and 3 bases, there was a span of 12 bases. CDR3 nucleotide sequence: TGTGCCAGCAGCTCTAGGACTGGGACAGATACGCAGTATTTT. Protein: CASSSRTGTDTQYF. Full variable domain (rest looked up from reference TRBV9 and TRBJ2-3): DSGVTQTPKHLITATGQRVTLRCSPRSGDLSVYWYQQSLDQGLQFLIQYYNGEERAKGNILERFSAQQFPDLHSELNLSSLELGDSALYFCASSSRTGTDTQYFGPGTRLTVL.

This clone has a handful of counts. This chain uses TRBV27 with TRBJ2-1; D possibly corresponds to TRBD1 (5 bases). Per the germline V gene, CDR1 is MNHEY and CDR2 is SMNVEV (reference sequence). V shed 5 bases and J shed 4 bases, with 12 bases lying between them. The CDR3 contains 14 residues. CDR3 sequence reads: CASSRQLGYNEQFF. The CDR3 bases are TGTGCCAGCAGTCGACAGCTCGGATACAATGAGCAGTTCTTC.

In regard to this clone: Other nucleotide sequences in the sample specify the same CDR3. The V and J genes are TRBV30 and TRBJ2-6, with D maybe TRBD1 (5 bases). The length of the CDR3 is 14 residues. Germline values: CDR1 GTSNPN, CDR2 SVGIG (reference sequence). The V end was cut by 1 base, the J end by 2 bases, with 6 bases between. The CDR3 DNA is TGTGCCTGGAGTGGGGGCGCTGGGGCCAACGTCCTGACTTTC. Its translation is CAWSGGAGANVLTF.

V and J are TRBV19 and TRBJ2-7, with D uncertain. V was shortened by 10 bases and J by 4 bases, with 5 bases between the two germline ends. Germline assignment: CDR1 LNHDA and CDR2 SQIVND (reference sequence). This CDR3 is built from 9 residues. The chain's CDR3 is CATSYEQYF. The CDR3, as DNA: TGTGCCACCTCTTACGAGCAGTACTTC.

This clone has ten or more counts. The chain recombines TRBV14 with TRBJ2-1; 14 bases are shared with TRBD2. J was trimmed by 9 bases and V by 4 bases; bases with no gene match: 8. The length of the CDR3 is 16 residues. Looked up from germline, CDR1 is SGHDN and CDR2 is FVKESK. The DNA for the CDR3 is TGTGCCAGCAGCCTGACCTTGGGACTAGCGGGAGCTGAGCAGTTCTTC. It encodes CASSLTLGLAGAEQFF.

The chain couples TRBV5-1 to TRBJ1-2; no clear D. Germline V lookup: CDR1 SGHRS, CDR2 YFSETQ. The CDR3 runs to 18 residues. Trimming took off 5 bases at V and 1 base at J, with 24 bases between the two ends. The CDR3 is CASSFFSGLPVGNYGYTF. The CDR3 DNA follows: TGCGCCAGCAGTTTCTTCTCTGGACTCCCGGTTGGTAACTATGGCTACACCTTC.

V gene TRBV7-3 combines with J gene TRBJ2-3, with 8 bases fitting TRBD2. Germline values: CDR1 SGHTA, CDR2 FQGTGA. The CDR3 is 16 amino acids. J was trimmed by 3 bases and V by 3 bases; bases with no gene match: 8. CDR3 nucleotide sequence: TGTGCCAGCAGCTTGGGGCTAGCGGGCCAAACAGATACGCAGTATTTT. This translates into CASSLGLAGQTDTQYF.

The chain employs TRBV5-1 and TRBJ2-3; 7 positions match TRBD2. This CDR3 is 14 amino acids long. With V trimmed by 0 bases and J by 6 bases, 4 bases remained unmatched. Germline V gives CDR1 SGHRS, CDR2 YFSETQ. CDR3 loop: CASSLAGGKDTQYF. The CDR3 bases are TGCGCCAGCAGCTTGGCCGGGGGGAAGGATACGCAGTATTTT.

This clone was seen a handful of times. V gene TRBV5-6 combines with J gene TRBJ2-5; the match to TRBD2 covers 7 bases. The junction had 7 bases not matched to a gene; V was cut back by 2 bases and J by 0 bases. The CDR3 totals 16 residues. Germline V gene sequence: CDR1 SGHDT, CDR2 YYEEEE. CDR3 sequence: CASSFLGAGNQETQYF. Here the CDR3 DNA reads TGTGCCAGCAGCTTCCTCGGAGCGGGGAACCAAGAGACCCAGTACTTC.

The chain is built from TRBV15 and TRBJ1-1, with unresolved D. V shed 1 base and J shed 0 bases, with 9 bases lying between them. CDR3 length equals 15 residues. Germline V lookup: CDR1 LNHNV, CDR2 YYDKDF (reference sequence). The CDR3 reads CATSRVGSLNTEAFF. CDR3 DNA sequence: TGTGCCACCAGCAGAGTGGGCAGCTTGAACACTGAAGCTTTCTTT.

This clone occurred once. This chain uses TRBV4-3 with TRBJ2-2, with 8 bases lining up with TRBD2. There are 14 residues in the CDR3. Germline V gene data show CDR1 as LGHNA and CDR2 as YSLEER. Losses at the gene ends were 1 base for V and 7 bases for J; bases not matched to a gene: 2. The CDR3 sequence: CASSQVSGVGELFF. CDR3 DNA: TGCGCCAGCAGCCAAGTTAGCGGGGTCGGGGAGCTGTTTTTT.

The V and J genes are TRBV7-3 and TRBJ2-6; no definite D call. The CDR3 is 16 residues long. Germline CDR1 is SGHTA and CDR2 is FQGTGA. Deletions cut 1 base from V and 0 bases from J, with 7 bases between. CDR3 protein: CASSLNGFSGANVLTF. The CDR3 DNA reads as TGTGCCAGCAGCTTAAACGGTTTCTCTGGGGCCAACGTCCTGACTTTC.

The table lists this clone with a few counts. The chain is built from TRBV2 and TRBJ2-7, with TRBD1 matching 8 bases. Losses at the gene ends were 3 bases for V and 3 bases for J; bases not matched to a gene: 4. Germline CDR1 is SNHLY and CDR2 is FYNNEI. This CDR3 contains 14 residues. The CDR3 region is CASSDGRGHYEQYV. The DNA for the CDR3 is TGTGCCAGCAGTGATGGCAGGGGGCACTACGAGCAGTACGTC.

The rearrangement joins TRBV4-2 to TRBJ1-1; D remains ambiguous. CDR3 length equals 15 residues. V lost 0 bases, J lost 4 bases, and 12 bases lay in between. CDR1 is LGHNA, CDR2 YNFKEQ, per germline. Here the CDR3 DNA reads TGTGCCAGCAGCCAAGATCGCGGCAGCCCCACTGAAGCTTTCTTT. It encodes CASSQDRGSPTEAFF.

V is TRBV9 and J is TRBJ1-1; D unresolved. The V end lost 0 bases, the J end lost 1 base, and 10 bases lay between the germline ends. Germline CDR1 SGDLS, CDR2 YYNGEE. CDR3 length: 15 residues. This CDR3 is CASSVVKGGNTEAFF. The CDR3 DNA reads TGTGCCAGCAGCGTAGTTAAGGGAGGGAACACTGAAGCTTTCTTT.